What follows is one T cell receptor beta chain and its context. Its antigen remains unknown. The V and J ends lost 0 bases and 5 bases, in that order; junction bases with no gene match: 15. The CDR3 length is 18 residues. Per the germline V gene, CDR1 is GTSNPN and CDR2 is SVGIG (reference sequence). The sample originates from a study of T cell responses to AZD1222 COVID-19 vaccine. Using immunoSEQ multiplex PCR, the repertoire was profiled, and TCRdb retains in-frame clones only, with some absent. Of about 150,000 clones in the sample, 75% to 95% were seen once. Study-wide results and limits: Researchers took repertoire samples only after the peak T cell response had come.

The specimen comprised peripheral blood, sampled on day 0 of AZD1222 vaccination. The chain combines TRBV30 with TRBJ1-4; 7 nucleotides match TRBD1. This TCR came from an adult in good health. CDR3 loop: CAWSVPQKRTGLNEKLFF. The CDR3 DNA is TGTGCCTGGAGTGTACCTCAAAAGAGGACAGGTCTAAATGAAAAACTGTTTTTT.